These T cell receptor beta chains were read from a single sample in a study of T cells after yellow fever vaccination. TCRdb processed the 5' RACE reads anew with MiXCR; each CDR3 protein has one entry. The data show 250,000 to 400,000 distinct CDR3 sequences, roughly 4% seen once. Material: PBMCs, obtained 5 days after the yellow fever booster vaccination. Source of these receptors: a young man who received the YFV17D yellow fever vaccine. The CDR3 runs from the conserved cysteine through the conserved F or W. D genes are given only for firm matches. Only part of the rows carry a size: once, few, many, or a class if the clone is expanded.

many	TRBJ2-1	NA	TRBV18	TGTGCCAGCTCGGGTAGTTGGGGCCCCGCTAATGAGCAGTTCTTC	CASSGSWGPANEQFF
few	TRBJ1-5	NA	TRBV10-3	TGTGCCATCAGTGAGTCGGGGACGGGTTATCAGCCCCAGCATTTT	CAISESGTGYQPQHF
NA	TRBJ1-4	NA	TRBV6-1	TGTGCCAGCAGTGATTATTTGGGGGTTCTTCTAAATGAAAAACTGTTTTTT	CASSDYLGVLLNEKLFF
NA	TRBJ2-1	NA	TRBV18	TGTGCCAGCTCAGCACCAGTTACCAATGAGCAGTTCTTC	CASSAPVTNEQFF
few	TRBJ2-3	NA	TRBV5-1	TGCGCCAGCAGCCTAGACAGGAGTTCAGATACGCAGTATTTT	CASSLDRSSDTQYF
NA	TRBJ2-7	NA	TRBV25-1	TGTGCCAGCAGTGGACCGGCAGAGAACTCCTACGAGCAGTACTTC	CASSGPAENSYEQYF
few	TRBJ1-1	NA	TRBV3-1	TGTGCCAGCAGCAAACTTGATGAAGCTTTCTTT	CASSKLDEAFF
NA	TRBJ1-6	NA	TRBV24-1	TGTGCCACCAAATCGCCCAGCTCCTATAATTCACCCCTCCACTTT	CATKSPSSYNSPLHF
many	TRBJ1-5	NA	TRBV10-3	TGTGCCATCAGTGAGTCGGTCTCAGATCAGCCCCAGCATTTT	CAISESVSDQPQHF
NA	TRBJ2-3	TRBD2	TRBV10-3	TGTGCCATCAGCCCACAGGTAGCGGGGGGGGGAACGTCGCAGTATTTT	CAISPQVAGGGTSQYF
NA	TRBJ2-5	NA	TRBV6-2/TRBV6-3	TGTGCCAGCAACGCAGGGGTAGAGACCCAGTACTTC	CASNAGVETQYF
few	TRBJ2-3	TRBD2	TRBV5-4	TGTGCCAGCAGCCGGGGAGGGGATTACACAGATACGCAGTATTTT	CASSRGGDYTDTQYF
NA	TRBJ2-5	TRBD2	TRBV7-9	TGTGCCAGCAGCTTCTCCGGGACTAGCGTGTTCCAAGAGACCCAGTACTTC	CASSFSGTSVFQETQYF
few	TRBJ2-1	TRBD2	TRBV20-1	TGCAGTGCTTGCTGGACTAGTTACAATGAGCAGTTCTTC	CSACWTSYNEQFF
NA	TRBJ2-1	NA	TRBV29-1	TGCAGCGTTGATGCCGGGGCTACTAAGCAGTTCTTC	CSVDAGATKQFF
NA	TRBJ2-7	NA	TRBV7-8	TGTGCCAGCAGCTTAGCGCGTTTGGCTTACGAGCAGTACTTC	CASSLARLAYEQYF
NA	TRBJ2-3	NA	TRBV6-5	TGTGCCAGCAGAAGCCTAGTGGATACGCAGTATTTT	CASRSLVDTQYF
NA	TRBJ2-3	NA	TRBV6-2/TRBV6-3	TGTGCCAGCAGTTACCCCGCCAGGGGTGGGGGGCAGTATTTT	CASSYPARGGGQYF
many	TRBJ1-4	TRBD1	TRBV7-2	TGTGCCAGCAGCTTAGACAGGGGATTGACTAATGAAAAACTGTTTTTT	CASSLDRGLTNEKLFF
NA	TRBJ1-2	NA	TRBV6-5	TGTGCCAGCAGTTACGTCCCGGGGTCGGATGGCTACACCTTC	CASSYVPGSDGYTF
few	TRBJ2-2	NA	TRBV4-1	TGCGCCAGCGGGTGGGCGGAGCGGGACACCGGGGAGCTGTTTTTT	CASGWAERDTGELFF
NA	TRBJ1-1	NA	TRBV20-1	TGCAGTGCGCAACCTTCTACCAGGGCGACTGAAGCTTTCTTT	CSAQPSTRATEAFF
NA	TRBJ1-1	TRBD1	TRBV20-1	TGCAGTGCCAAACAGGGGGGCACTGAAGCTTTCTTT	CSAKQGGTEAFF
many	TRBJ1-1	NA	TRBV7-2	TGTGCCAGCAGCTTACGGGGTGCGAGCACTGAAGCTTTCTTT	CASSLRGASTEAFF
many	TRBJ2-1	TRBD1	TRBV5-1	TGCGCCAGCTCTTATGGCAGGGGGACGGATGAGCAGTTCTTC	CASSYGRGTDEQFF
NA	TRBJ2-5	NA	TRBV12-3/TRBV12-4	TGTGCCAGCCTTGTACGGGGGTGGGAGACCCAGTACTTC	CASLVRGWETQYF
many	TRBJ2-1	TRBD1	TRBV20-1	TGCAGTGCTAGAGATAACCAGGGGGCATGGAATGAGCAGTTCTTC	CSARDNQGAWNEQFF
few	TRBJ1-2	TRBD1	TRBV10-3	TGTGCCATCAAGCTGGACAGGGCCAAAGCTAACTATGGCTACACCTTC	CAIKLDRAKANYGYTF
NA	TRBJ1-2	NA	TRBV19	TGTGCCCATCTTCGGGACTATGGCTACACCTTC	CAHLRDYGYTF
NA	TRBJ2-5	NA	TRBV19	TGTGCCAGTAGCTTCGGATCGGCCATGGAGACCCAGTACTTC	CASSFGSAMETQYF
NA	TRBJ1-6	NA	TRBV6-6	TGTGCCAGCAGTCCGCGGGAAGGGTGGGGAAATTCACCCCTCCACTTT	CASSPREGWGNSPLHF
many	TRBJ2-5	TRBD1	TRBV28	TGTGCCAGCCTAGGACAGGGGGGTCGAGAGACCCAGTACTTC	CASLGQGGRETQYF
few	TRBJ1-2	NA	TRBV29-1	TGCAGCGTGGCCGGGCTCGGAGGGGTCGGCTACACCTTC	CSVAGLGGVGYTF
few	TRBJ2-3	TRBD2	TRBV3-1	TGTGCCAGCAGCCAAGCCGGGACTAGCGGGCTCAGCACAGATACGCAGTATTTT	CASSQAGTSGLSTDTQYF
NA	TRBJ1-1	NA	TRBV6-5	TGTGCCAGCAGTTCACCCTGGGGGGGTAACACTGAAGCTTTCTTT	CASSSPWGGNTEAFF
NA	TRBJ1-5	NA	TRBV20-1	TGCAGTGTGGACCAGTCGGTAGGTAGCAATCAGCCCCAGCATTTT	CSVDQSVGSNQPQHF
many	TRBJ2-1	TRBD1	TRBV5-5	TGTGCCAGCAGCCAGGAAGACAGGGGCTACAATGAGCAGTTCTTC	CASSQEDRGYNEQFF
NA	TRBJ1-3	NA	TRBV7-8	TGTGCCAGCAGCTCCCGACTGATGACTGGAAACACCATATATTTT	CASSSRLMTGNTIYF
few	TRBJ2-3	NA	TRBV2	TGTGCCAGCAGTGGGCAGGGGAACACAGATACGCAGTATTTT	CASSGQGNTDTQYF
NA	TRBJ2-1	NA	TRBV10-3	TGTGCCATCAGTAGAGGGGAGGACAATGAGCAGTTCTTC	CAISRGEDNEQFF
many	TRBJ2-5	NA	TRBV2	TGTGCCAGCAGTTATGACGGGGGAGAGACCCAGTACTTC	CASSYDGGETQYF
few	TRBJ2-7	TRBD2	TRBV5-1	TGCGCCAGCAGCTTCGGTCGAGCGGGGGGATATACCTTCTCCTACGAGCAGTACTTC	CASSFGRAGGYTFSYEQYF